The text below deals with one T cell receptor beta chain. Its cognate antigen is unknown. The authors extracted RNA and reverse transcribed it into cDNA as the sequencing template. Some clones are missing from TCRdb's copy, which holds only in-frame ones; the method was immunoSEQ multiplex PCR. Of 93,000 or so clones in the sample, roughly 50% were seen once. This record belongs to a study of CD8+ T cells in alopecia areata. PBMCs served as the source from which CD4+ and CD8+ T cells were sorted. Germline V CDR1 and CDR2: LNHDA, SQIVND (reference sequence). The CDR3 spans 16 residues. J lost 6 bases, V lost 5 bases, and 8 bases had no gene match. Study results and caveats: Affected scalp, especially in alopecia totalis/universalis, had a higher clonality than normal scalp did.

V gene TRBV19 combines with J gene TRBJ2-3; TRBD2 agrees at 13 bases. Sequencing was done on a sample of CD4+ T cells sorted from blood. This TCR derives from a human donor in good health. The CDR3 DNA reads TGTGCCAGTAGTGACACTAGCGGGGGGGCTTACGATACGCAGTATTTT. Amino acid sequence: CASSDTSGGAYDTQYF.